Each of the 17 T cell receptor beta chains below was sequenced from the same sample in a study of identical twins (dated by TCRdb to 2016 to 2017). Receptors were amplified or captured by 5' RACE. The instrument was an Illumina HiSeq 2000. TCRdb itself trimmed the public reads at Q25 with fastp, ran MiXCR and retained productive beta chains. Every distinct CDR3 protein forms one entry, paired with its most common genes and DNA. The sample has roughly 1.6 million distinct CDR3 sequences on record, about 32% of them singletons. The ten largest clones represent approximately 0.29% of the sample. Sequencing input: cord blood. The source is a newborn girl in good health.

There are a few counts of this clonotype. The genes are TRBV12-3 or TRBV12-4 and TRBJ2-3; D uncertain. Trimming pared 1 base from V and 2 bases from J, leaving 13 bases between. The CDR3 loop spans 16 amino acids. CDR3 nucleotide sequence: TGTGCCAGCAGTTTAGTCATATCCCCGCCCACAGATACGCAGTATTTT. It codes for CASSLVISPPTDTQYF.

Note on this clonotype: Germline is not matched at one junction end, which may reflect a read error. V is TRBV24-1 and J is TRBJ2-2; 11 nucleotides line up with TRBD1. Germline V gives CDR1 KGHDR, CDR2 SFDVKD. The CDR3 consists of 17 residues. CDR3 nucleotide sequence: TGTGCCACCAGTGATCTGGGACAGGGGGGTAACACCGGGGGGCTGTTTTTT. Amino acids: CATSDLGQGGNTGGLFF.

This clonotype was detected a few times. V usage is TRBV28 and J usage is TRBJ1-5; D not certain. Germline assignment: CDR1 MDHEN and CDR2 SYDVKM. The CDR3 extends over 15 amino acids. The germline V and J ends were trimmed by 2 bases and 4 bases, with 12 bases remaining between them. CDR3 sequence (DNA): TGTGCCAGCAGTTTAGTGCGCAGAAGTAATCAGCCCCAGCATTTT. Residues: CASSLVRRSNQPQHF.

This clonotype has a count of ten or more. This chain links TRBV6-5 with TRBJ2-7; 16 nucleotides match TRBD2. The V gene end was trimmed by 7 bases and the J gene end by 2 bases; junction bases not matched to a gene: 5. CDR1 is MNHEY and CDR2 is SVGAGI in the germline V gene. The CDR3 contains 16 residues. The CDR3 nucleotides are TGTGCCAGCATCAAGGGACTAGCGGGAGGGACCTACGAGCAGTACTTC. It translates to CASIKGLAGGTYEQYF.

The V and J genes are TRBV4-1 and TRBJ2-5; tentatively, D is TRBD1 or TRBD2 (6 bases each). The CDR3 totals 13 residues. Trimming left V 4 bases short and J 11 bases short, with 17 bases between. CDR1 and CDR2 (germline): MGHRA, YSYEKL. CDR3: CASSRARDNEQYF. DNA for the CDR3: TGCGCCAGCAGCCGAGCGCGGGACAATGAGCAGTACTTC.

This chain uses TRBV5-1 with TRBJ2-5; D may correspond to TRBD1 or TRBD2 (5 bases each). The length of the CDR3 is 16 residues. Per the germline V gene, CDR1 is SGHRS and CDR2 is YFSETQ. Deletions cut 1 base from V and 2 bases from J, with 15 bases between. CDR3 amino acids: CASSLTPGLLQETQYF. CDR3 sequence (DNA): TGCGCCAGCAGCTTGACGCCGGGGCTCCTACAAGAGACCCAGTACTTC.

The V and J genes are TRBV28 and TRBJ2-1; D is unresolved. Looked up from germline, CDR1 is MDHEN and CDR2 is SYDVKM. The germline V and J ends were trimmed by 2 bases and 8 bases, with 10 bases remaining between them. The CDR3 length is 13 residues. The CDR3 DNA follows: TGTGCCAGCAGTTTAAGGCTCAACGATGAGCAGTTCTTC. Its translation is CASSLRLNDEQFF.

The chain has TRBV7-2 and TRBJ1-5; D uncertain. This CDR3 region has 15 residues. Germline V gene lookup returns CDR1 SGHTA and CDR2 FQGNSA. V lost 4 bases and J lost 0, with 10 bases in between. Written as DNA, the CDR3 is TGTGCCAGCAGCTGGACGCCCTTTAGCAATCAGCCCCAGCATTTT. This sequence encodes CASSWTPFSNQPQHF.

DNA of the CDR3: TGTGCCAGCAGTGTCTGGGCGGGGGAAGGTACAGATACGCAGTATTTT. Amino acid sequence: CASSVWAGEGTDTQYF. J is TRBJ2-3 and V is TRBV2; 7 nucleotides match TRBD2. Trimming cost V 4 bases and J 3 bases; bases outside gene matches: 10. There are 16 residues in the CDR3. Germline V gene data show CDR1 as SNHLY and CDR2 as FYNNEI.

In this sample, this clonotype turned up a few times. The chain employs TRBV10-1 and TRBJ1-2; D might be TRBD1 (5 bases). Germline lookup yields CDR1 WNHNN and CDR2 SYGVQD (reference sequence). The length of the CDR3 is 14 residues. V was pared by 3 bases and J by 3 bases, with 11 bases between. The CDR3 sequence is CASSDLGADYGYTF. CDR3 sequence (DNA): TGCGCCAGCAGTGACCTTGGGGCGGACTATGGCTACACCTTC.

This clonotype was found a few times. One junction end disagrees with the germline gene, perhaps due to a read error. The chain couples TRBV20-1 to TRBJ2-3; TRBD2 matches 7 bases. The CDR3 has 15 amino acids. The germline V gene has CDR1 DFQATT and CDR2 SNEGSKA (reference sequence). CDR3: CSARILGGSTDTRYF. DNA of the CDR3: TGCAGTGCCCGGATCCTGGGCGGGAGCACAGATACGCGGTATTTT.

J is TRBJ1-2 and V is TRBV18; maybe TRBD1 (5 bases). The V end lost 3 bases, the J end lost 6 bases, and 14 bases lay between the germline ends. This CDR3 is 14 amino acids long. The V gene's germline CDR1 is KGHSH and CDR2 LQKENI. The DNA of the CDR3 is TGTGCCAGCTCACCTACGGCCAGGGATAATGGCTACACCTTC. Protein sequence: CASSPTARDNGYTF. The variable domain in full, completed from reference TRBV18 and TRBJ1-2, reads NAGVMQNPRHLVRRRGQEARLRCSPMKGHSHVYWYRQLPEEGLKFMVYLQKENIIDESGMPKERFSAEFPKEGPSILRIQQVVRGDSAAYFCASSPTARDNGYTFGSGTRLTVV.

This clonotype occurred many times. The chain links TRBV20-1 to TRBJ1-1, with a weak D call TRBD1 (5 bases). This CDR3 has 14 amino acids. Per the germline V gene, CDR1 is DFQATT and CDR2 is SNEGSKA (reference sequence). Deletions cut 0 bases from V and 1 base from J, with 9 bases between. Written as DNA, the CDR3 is TGCAGTGCTAGAGATCCGGGGGGGAACACTGAAGCTTTCTTT. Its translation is CSARDPGGNTEAFF.

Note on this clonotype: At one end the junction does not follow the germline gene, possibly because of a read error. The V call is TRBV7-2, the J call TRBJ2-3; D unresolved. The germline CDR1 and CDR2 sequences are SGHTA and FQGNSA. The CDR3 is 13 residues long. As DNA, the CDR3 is TGTGCCGGCAGCTTAAGAGTCACAGATACGCAGTATTTT. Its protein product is CAGSLRVTDTQYF.

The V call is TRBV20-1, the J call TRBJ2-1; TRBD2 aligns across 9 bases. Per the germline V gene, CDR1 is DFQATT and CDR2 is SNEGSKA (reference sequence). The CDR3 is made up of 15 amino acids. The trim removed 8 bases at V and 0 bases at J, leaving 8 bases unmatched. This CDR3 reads CSTLLAGRSYNEQFF. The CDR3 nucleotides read TGCAGTACCCTCCTAGCGGGACGCTCCTACAATGAGCAGTTCTTC.

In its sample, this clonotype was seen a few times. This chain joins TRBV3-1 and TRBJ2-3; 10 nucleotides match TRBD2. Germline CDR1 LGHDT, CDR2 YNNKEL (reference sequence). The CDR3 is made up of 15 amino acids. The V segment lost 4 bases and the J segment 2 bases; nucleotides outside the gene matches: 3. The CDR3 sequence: CASSPTSGPTDTQYF. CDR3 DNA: TGTGCCAGCAGCCCGACTAGCGGGCCCACAGATACGCAGTATTTT.

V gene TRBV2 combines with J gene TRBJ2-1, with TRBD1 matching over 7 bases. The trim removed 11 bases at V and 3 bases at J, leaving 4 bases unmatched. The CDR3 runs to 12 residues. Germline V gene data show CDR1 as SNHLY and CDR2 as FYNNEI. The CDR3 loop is CAWGQIYNEQFF. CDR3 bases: TGTGCCTGGGGACAGATCTACAATGAGCAGTTCTTC. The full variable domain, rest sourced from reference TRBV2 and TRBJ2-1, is EPEVTQTPSHQVTQMGQEVILRCVPISNHLYFYWYRQILGQKVEFLVSFYNNEISEKSEIFDDQFSVERPDGSNFTLKIRSTKLEDSAMYFCAWGQIYNEQFFGPGTRLTVL.